This T cell receptor beta chain appears in the sequencing data of a study of T cell responses to AZD1222 COVID-19 vaccine. Study context: Some second doses came at about 4 weeks and others at about 12 weeks; these were pooled.

The method was immunoSEQ multiplex PCR; TCRdb's version includes in-frame clones alone and lacks a portion of them. In the table there are about 120,000 clones, just under 90% of which are singletons. The table lists this clone with a count of one. A junction boundary mismatches the germline segment, possibly from a read error. Germline V lookup: CDR1 SSHAT, CDR2 FNYEAQ (reference sequence). CDR3 length: 13 residues. Material: peripheral blood, obtained on day 0 of AZD1222 vaccination. The chain links TRBV7-7 to TRBJ2-1; D unclear. This TCR was recovered from an adult in good health. CDR3 residues: CASSTERSTQQFF. Written as DNA, the CDR3 is TGTGCTAGCAGCACAGAAAGGTCGACACAGCAGTTCTTC.